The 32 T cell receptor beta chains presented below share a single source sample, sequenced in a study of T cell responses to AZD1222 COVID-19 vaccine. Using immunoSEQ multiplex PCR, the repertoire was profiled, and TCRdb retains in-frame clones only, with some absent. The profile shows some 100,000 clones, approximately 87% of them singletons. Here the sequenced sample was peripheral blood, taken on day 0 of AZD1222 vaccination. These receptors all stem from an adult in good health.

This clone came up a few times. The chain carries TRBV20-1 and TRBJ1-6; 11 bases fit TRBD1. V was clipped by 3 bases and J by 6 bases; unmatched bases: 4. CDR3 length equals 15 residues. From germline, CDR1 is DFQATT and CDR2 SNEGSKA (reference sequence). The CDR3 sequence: CSASRTGGFNSPLHF. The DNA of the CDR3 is TGCAGTGCTAGTAGGACAGGGGGCTTTAATTCACCCCTCCACTTT.

DNA for the CDR3: TGTGCCAGAAGCTCGGTTGGCTACACCTTC. This translates into CARSSVGYTF. The J gene is TRBJ1-2, the V gene TRBV27, with D unclear. The CDR3 is made up of 10 amino acids. V was shortened by 9 bases and J by 7 bases, with 9 bases between the two germline ends. Germline V lookup: CDR1 MNHEY, CDR2 SMNVEV (reference sequence).

CDR3 coding DNA: TGTGCCAGTAGTATAGCGGGAGGGCCGTTAAATGAGCAGTTCTTC. Protein sequence: CASSIAGGPLNEQFF. The chain carries TRBV19 and TRBJ2-1; TRBD2 aligns across 8 bases. Germline CDR1 LNHDA, CDR2 SQIVND (reference sequence). V was clipped by 1 base and J by 7 bases; unmatched bases: 6. The CDR3 has 15 residues.

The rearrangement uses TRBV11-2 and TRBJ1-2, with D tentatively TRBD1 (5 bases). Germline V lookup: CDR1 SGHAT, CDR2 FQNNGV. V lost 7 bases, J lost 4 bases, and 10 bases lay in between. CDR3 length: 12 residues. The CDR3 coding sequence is TGTGCCAGCAAGGGGTCCACCTATGGCTACACCTTC. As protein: CASKGSTYGYTF.

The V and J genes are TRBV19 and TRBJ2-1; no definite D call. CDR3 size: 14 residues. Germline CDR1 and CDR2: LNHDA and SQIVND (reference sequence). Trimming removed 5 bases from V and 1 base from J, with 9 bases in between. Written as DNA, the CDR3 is TGTGCCAGTAGTGGTCTACGGTCCTACAATGAGCAGTTCTTC. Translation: CASSGLRSYNEQFF.

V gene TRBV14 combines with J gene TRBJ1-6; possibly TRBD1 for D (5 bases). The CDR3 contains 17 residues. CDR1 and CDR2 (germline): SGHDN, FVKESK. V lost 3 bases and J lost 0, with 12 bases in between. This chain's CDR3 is CASSHGGASSYNSPLHF. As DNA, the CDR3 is TGTGCCAGCAGCCATGGTGGGGCGAGCTCCTATAATTCACCCCTCCACTTT. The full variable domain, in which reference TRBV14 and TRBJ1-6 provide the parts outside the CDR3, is EAGVTQFPSHSVIEKGQTVTLRCDPISGHDNLYWYRRVMGKEIKFLLHFVKESKQDESGMPNNRFLAERTGGTYSTLKVQPAELEDSGVYFCASSHGGASSYNSPLHFGNGTRLTVT.

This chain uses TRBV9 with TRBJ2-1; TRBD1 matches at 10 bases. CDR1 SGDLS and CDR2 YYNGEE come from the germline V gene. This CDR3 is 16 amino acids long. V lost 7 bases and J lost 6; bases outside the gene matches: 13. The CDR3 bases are TGTGCCAGCTCTCAAAGAGGGGACAGGGGATTCAATGAGCAGTTCTTC. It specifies CASSQRGDRGFNEQFF.

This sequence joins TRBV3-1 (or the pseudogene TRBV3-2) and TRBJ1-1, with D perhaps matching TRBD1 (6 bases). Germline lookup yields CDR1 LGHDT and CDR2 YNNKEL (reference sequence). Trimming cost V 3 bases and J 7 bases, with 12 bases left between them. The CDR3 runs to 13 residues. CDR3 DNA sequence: TGTGCCAGCAGCCACAGGGGTGGGGGTGAAGCTTTCTTT. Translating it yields CASSHRGGGEAFF.

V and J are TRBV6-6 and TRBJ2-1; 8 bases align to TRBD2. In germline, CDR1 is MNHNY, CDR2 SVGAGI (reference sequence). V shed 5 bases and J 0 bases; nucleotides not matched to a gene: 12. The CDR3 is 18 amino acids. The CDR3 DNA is TGTGCCAGCAGTCGAAGGAGGCCAGCGGGGGACTCCTACAATGAGCAGTTCTTC. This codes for CASSRRRPAGDSYNEQFF.

The CDR3 DNA reads as TGCAGTGCTAGTAGTGGTTCCAGGGCCAATAATGAAAAACTGTTTTTT. It encodes CSASSGSRANNEKLFF. The V gene is TRBV20-1, the J gene TRBJ1-4; D is possibly TRBD1 (5 bases). The CDR3 runs to 16 residues. CDR1 is DFQATT and CDR2 is SNEGSKA in the germline V gene (reference sequence). V was pared by 3 bases and J by 4 bases, with 18 bases between.

The CDR3 region has the DNA TGTGCCAGCTCAACGGGCGGCCGGAATGGCTACACCTTC. Its protein is CASSTGGRNGYTF. V and J are TRBV18 and TRBJ1-2; D is uncertain. The CDR3 covers 13 residues. V was pared by 5 bases and J by 6 bases, with 13 bases between. Germline V lookup: CDR1 KGHSH, CDR2 LQKENI.

The CDR3 reads CAWSVSRLGYTF. The CDR3 nucleotides are TGTGCCTGGAGTGTATCCAGGCTGGGCTACACCTTC. V gene TRBV30 combines with J gene TRBJ1-2; D is unresolved. CDR3 size: 12 residues. Looked up from germline, CDR1 is GTSNPN and CDR2 is SVGIG (reference sequence). With 0 bases removed from V and 8 bases from J, the gap between germline ends came to 10 bases.

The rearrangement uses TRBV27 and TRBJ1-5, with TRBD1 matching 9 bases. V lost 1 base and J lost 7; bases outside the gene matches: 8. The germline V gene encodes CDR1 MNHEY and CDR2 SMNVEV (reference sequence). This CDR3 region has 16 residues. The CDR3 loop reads CASSLFGQGFDQPQHF. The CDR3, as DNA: TGTGCCAGCAGTTTATTTGGACAGGGGTTCGACCAGCCCCAGCATTTT.

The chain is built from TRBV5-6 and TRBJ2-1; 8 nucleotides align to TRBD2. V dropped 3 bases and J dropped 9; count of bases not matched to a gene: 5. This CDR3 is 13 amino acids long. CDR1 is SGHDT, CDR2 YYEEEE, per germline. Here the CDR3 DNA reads TGTGCCAGCAGCTCGGGAGGGGGGTTTGAGCAGTTCTTC. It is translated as CASSSGGGFEQFF.

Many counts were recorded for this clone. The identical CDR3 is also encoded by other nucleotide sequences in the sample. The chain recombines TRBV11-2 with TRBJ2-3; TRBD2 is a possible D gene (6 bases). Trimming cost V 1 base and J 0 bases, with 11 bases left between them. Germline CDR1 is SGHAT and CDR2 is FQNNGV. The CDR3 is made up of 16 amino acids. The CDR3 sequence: CASSLGAGSSTDTQYF. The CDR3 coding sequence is TGTGCCAGCAGCTTAGGTGCGGGGAGTAGCACAGATACGCAGTATTTT.

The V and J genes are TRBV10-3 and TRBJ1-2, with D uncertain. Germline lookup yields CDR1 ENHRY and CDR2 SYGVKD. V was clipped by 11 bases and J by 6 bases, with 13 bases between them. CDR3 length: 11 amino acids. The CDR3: CAATRGNGYTF. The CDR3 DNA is TGTGCCGCTACCAGAGGGAATGGCTACACCTTC.

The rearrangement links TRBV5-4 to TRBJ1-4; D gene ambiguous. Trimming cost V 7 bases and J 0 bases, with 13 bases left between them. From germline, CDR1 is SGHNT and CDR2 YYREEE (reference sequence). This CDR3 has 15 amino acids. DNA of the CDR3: TGTGCCAGCGCCCCGGGTGGGGCAACTAATGAAAAACTGTTTTTT. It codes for CASAPGGATNEKLFF.

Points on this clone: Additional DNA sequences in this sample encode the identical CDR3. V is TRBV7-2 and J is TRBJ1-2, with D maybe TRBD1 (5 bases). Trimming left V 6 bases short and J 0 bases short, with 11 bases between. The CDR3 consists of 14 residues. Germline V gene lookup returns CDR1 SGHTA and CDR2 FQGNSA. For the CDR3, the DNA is TGTGCCAGCAGTCTCGACAGAGCTAACTATGGCTACACCTTC. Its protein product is CASSLDRANYGYTF.

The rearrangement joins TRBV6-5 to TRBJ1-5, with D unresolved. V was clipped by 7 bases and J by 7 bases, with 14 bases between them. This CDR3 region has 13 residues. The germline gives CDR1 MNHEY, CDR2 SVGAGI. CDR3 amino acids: CASNLERAQPQHF. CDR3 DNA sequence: TGTGCCAGCAACCTCGAGAGGGCCCAGCCCCAGCATTTT.

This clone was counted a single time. As DNA, the CDR3 is TGCGCCAGCAGCGGGCAGGGGATGGGTTACACCTTC. It is translated as CASSGQGMGYTF. The V and J genes are TRBV5-1 and TRBJ1-2; tentatively, D is TRBD1 (6 bases). V lost 4 bases to trimming and J lost 11 bases, with 15 bases between them. This CDR3 comprises 12 residues. Germline V gene lookup returns CDR1 SGHRS and CDR2 YFSETQ.

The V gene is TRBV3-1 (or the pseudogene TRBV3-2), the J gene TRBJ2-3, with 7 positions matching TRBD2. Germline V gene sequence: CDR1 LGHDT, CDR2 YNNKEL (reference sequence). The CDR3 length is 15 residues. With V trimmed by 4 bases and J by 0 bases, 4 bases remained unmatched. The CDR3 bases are TGTGCCAGCAGCCTCCGGCGGGGGAGCACAGATACGCAGTATTTT. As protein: CASSLRRGSTDTQYF.

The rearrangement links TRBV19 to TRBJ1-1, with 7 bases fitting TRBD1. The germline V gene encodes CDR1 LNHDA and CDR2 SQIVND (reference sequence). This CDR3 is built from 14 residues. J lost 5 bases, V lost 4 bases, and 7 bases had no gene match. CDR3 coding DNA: TGTGCCAGTAGTAGTATTAGACAGGGAACTGAAGCTTTCTTT. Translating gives CASSSIRQGTEAFF.

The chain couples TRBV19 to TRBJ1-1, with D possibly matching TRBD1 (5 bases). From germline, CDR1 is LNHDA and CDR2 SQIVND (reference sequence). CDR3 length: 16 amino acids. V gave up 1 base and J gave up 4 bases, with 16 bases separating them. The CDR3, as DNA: TGTGCCAGTAGTATAGTCCCCCGGGGACGAGGCACTGAAGCTTTCTTT. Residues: CASSIVPRGRGTEAFF.

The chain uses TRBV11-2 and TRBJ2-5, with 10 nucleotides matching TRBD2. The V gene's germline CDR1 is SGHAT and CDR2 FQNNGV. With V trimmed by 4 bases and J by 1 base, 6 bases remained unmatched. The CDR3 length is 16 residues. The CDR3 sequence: CASSWPAGGVQETQYF. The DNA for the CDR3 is TGTGCCAGCAGCTGGCCAGCGGGGGGGGTCCAAGAGACCCAGTACTTC.

The CDR3 reads CASSQEMWTGGSSYNEQFF. DNA for the CDR3: TGTGCCAGCAGCCAAGAGATGTGGACAGGGGGGAGCTCCTACAATGAGCAGTTCTTC. The chain uses TRBV3-1 (or the pseudogene TRBV3-2) and TRBJ2-1; 10 bases fit TRBD1. The germline V gene has CDR1 LGHDT and CDR2 YNNKEL (reference sequence). J gave up 0 bases and V 0 bases, and 8 bases lay outside the gene matches. The CDR3 length is 19 residues.

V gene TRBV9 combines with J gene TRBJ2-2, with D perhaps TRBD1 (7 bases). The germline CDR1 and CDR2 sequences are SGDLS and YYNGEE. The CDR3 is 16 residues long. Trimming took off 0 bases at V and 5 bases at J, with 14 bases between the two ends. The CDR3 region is CASSVAGDSPTGELFF. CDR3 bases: TGTGCCAGCAGCGTAGCGGGGGACAGCCCAACCGGGGAGCTGTTTTTT.

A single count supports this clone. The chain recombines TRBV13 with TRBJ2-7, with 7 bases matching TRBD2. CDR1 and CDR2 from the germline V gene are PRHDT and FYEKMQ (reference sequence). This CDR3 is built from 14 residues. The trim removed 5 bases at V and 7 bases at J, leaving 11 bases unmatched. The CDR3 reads CASSVRDYRLEQYF. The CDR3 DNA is TGTGCCAGCAGCGTCCGGGACTACCGATTGGAGCAGTACTTC.

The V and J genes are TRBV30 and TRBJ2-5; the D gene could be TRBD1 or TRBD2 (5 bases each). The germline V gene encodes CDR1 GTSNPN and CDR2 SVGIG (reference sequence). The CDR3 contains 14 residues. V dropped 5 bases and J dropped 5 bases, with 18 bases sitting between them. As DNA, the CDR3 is TGTGCCTGGGAGGGCTATAGTTCAGGGGAGACCCAGTACTTC. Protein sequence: CAWEGYSSGETQYF.

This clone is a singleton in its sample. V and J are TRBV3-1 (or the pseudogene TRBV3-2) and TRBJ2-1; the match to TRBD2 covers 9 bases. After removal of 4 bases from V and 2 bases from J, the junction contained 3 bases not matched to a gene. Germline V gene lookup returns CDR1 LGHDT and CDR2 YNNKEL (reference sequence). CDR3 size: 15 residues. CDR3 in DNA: TGTGCCAGCAGCCCTAGCGGGACGACCTACAATGAGCAGTTCTTC. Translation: CASSPSGTTYNEQFF.

The CDR3 DNA is TGTGCCAGCAGTCAGGGGGCGCGTAATTCACCCCTCCACTTT. Amino acids: CASSQGARNSPLHF. The chain has TRBV28 and TRBJ1-6; 8 nucleotides match TRBD1. The CDR3 extends over 14 amino acids. The V gene's germline CDR1 is MDHEN and CDR2 SYDVKM. V lost 5 bases, J lost 6 bases, and 3 bases stayed unmatched.

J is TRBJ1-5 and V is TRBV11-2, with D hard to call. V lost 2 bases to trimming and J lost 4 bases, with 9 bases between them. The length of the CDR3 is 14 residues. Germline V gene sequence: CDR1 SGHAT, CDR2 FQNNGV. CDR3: CASSLSTGNQPQHF. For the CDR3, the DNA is TGTGCCAGCAGCTTATCCACGGGGAATCAGCCCCAGCATTTT.

The CDR3 is CASSFESGSAGELFF. CDR3 nucleotides: TGCGCCAGCAGCTTTGAATCTGGGTCAGCCGGGGAGCTGTTTTTT. The chain has TRBV5-1 and TRBJ2-2; D gene uncertain. The CDR3 loop spans 15 amino acids. Trimming stripped 2 bases from V and 6 bases from J, with 14 bases between. From germline, CDR1 is SGHRS and CDR2 YFSETQ.